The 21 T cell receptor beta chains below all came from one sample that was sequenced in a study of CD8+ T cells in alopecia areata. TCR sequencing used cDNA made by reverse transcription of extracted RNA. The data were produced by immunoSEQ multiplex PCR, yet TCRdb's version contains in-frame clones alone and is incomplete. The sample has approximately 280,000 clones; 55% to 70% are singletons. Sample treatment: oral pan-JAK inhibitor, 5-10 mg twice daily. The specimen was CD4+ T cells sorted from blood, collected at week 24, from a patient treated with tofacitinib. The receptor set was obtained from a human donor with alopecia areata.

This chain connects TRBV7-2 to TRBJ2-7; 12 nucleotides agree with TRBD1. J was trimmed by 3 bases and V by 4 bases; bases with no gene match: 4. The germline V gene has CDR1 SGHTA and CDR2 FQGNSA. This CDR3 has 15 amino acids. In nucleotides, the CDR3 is TGTGCCAGCAGCTGGGACAGGGGGCTTGGCTACGAGCAGTACTTC. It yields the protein CASSWDRGLGYEQYF.

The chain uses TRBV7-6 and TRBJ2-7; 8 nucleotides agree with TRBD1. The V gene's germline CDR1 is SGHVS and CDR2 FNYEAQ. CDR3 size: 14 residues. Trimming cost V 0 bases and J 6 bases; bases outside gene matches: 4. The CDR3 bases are TGTGCCAGCAGCTTAGCGCAGGGGGCGGGCGAGCAGTACTTC. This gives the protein CASSLAQGAGEQYF. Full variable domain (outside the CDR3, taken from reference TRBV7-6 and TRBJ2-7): GAGVSQSPRYKVTKRGQDVALRCDPISGHVSLYWYRQALGQGPEFLTYFNYEAQQDKSGLPNDRFSAERPEGSISTLTIQRTEQRDSAMYRCASSLAQGAGEQYFGPGTRLTVT.

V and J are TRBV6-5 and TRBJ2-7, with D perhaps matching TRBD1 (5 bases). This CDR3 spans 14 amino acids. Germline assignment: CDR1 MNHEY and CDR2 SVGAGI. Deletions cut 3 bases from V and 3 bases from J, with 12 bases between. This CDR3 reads CASSYDPQGYEQYF. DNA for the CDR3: TGTGCCAGCAGTTATGATCCGCAGGGCTACGAGCAGTACTTC.

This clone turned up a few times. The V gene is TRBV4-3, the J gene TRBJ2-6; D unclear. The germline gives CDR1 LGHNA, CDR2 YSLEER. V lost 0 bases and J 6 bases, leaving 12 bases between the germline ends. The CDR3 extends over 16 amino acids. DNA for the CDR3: TGCGCCAGCAGCCAAGACTGGCAAGTTAAGGCCAACGTCCTGACTTTC. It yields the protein CASSQDWQVKANVLTF.

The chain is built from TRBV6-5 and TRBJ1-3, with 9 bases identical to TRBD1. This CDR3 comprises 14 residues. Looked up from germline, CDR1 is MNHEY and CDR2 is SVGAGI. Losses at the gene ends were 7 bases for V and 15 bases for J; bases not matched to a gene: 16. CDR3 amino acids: CASTEKGQGPTEYF. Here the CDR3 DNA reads TGTGCCAGCACCGAGAAGGGACAGGGACCCACGGAATATTTT.

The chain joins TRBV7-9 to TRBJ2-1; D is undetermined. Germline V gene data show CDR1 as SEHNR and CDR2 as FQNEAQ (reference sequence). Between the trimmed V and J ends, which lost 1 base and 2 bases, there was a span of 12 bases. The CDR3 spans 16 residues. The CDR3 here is CASSLGRAVAYNEQFF. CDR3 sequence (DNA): TGTGCCAGCAGCTTAGGCCGGGCCGTCGCCTACAATGAGCAGTTCTTC.

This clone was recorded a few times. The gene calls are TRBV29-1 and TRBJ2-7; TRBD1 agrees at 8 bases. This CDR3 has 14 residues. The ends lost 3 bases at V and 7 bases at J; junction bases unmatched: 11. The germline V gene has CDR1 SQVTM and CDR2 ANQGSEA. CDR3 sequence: CSVEVGQGNREQYF. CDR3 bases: TGCAGCGTTGAGGTTGGACAGGGAAATCGGGAGCAGTACTTC.

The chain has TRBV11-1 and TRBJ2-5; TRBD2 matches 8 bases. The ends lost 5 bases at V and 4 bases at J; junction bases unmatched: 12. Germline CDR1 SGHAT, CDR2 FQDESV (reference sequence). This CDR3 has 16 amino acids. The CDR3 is CASSRMFGGAPETQYF. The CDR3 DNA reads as TGTGCCAGCAGCCGAATGTTCGGGGGGGCCCCAGAGACCCAGTACTTC.

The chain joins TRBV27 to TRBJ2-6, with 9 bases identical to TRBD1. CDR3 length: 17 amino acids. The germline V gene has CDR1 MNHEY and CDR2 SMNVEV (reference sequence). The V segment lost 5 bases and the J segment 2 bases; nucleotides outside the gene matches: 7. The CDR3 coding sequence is TGTGCCAGCAGTCGGGACAGGGCCCCCACTGGGGCCAACGTCCTGACTTTC. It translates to CASSRDRAPTGANVLTF.

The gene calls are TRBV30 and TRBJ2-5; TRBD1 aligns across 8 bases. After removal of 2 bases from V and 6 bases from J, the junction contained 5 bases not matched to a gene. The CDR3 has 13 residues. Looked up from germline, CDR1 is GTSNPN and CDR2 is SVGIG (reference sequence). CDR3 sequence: CAWSLGQGKTQYF. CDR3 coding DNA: TGTGCCTGGAGTCTCGGACAGGGCAAGACCCAGTACTTC.

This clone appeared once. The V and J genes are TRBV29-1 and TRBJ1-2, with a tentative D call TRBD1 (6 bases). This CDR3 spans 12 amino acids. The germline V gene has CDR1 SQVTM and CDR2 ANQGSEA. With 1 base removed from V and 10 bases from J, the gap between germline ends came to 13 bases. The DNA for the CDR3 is TGCAGCGTTGAAGGACAGGAAAATACCTACACCTTC. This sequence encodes CSVEGQENTYTF.

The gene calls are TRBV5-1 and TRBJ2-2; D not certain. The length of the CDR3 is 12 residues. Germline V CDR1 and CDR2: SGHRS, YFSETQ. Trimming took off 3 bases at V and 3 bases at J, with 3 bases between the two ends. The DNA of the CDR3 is TGCGCCAGCAGCTCGTACACCGGGGAGCTGTTTTTT. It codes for CASSSYTGELFF.

The CDR3 nucleotides are TGTGCCAGCGGGGACAGTCTCTCTGGAAACACCATATATTTT. Protein sequence: CASGDSLSGNTIYF. The J gene is TRBJ1-3, the V gene TRBV2, with 7 positions matching TRBD1. With 8 bases clipped from V and 0 bases from J, the junction kept 4 bases outside the gene matches. The CDR3 contains 14 residues. Germline CDR1 and CDR2: SNHLY and FYNNEI.

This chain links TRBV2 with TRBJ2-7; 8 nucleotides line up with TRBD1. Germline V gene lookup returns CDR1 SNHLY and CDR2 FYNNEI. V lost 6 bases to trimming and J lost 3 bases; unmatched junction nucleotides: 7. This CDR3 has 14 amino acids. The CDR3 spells CASRPGQDRYEQYF. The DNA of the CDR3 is TGTGCCAGCAGGCCGGGACAGGATCGCTACGAGCAGTACTTC.

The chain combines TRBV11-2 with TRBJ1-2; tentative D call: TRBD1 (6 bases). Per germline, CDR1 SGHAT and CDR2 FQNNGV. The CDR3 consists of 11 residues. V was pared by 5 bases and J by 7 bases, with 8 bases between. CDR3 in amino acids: CASSRGGGYTF. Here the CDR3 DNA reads TGTGCCAGCAGCCGAGGGGGTGGCTACACCTTC.

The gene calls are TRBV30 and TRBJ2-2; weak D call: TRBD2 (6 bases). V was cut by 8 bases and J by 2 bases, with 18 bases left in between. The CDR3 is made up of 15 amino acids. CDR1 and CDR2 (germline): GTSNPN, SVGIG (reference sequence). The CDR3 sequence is CARRVSGGNTGELFF. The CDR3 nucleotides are TGTGCCCGTCGTGTCTCCGGGGGAAACACCGGGGAGCTGTTTTTT.

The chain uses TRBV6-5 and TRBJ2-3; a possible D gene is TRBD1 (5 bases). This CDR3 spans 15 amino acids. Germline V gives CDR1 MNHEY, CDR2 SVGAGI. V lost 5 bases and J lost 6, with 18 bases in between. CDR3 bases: TGTGCCAGCAGTCCCCGACAGATTGCCCCGGATACGCAGTATTTT. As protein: CASSPRQIAPDTQYF.

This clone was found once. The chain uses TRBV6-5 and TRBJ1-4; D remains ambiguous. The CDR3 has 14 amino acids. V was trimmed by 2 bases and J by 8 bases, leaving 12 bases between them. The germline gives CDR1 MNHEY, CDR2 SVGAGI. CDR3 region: CASSYAPLGEKLFF. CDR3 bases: TGTGCCAGCAGTTACGCACCCCTGGGGGAAAAACTGTTTTTT.

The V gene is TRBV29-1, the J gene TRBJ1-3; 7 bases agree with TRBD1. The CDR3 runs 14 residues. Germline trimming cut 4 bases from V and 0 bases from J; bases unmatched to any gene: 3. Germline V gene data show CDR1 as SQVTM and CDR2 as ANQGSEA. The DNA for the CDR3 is TGCAGCGTTGGGGACAGAAGCTCTGGAAACACCATATATTTT. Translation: CSVGDRSSGNTIYF.

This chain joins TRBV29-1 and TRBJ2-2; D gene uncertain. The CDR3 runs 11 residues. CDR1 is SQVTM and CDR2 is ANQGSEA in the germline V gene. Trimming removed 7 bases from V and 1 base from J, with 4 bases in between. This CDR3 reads CSGRNTGELFF. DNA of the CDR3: TGCAGCGGCCGGAACACCGGGGAGCTGTTTTTT.

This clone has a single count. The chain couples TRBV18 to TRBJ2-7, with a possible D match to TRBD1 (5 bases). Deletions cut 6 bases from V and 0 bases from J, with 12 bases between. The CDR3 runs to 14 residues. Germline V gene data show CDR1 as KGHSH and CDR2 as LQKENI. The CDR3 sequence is CASSPKDSSYEQYF. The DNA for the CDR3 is TGTGCCAGCTCCCCAAAAGACAGCTCCTACGAGCAGTACTTC.